This TCR beta chain was identified during a study of T cells after yellow fever vaccination. Study overall: Sorting of the EM, EMRA, CM and Tscm memory subsets was carried out using CD3, CD45RA, CCR7 and CD95. Whole-study findings and limits: Researchers noted that a small share of clonotypes showed up in both CD4 and CD8 compartments. Within FACS-sorted repertoires, abundant clonotypes contaminating from the bulk population could be present.

V lost 7 bases, J lost 5 bases, and 6 bases stayed unmatched. The CDR3 has 13 amino acids. Germline CDR1 SGHAT, CDR2 FQNNGV. TCR cDNA was made by 5'RACE template switching, adding a universal primer site and UMIs. From the 5' RACE reads, TCRdb called clonotypes with MiXCR, one entry per CDR3 protein. The sample yields 50,000 to 60,000 distinct CDR3 sequences, approximately 5.7% seen once. This clonotype was picked up a small number of times. The clonotype was recovered from a man aged 18 to 30 who received the YFV17D yellow fever vaccine. This material consisted of PBMCs, either bulk or a sorted T-cell subset (CD4+, CD8+, memory, or dextramer-sorted; not recorded which), taken on the day of the yellow fever booster vaccination. The chain recombines TRBV11-2 with TRBJ2-5; 8 bases align to TRBD2. The chain's CDR3 is CASISGGGETQYF. Written as DNA, the CDR3 is TGTGCCAGCATAAGCGGGGGCGGGGAGACCCAGTACTTC.